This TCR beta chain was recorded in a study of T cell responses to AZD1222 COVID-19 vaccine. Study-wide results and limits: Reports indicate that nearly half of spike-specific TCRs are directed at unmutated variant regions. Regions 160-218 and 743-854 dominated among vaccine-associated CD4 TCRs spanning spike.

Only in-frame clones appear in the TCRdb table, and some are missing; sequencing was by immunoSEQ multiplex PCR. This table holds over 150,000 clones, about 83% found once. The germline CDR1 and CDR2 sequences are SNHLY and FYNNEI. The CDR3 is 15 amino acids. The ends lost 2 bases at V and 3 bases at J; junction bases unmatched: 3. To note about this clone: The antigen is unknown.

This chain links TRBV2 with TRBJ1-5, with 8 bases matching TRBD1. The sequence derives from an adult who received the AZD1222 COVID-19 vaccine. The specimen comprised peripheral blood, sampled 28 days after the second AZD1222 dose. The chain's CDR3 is CASSERGQANQPQHF. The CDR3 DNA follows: TGTGCCAGCAGTGAAAGGGGACAGGCCAATCAGCCCCAGCATTTT.